Here is one T cell receptor (beta chain) with its context. Its antigen is unidentified. After removal of 0 bases from V and 1 base from J, the junction contained 8 bases not matched to a gene. CDR1 SGHRS and CDR2 YFSETQ come from the germline V gene. There are 17 residues in the CDR3. This record comes from a study of cytomegalovirus exposure and HLA in healthy donors. PCR employed 60 Vbeta and 13 Jbeta primers. The method was immunoSEQ multiplex PCR; TCRdb's version includes in-frame clones alone and lacks a portion of them. The sample has about 180,000 clones; about three quarters are singletons. Findings and caveats of the study: Of the V segments, some could not be distinguished, including TRBV6-2 and TRBV6-3, and were excluded. It was reported in a later analysis that an Asian-associated ancestry cluster showed fewer N-insertions than the roughly 710-donor mean.

Sample: PBMCs. This TCR derives from a woman aged 25 to 45 in good health and CMV-seropositive. The chain joins TRBV5-1 to TRBJ2-5, with 8 bases that match TRBD2. The CDR3 nucleotides are TGCGCCAGCAGCTTGGAACCGCGTAGCGGGGCCCAAGAGACCCAGTACTTC. Encoded protein: CASSLEPRSGAQETQYF. Full variable domain (outside the CDR3, taken from reference TRBV5-1 and TRBJ2-5): KAGVTQTPRYLIKTRGQQVTLSCSPISGHRSVSWYQQTPGQGLQFLFEYFSETQRNKGNFPGRFSGRQFSNSRSEMNVSTLELGDSALYLCASSLEPRSGAQETQYFGPGTRLLVL.